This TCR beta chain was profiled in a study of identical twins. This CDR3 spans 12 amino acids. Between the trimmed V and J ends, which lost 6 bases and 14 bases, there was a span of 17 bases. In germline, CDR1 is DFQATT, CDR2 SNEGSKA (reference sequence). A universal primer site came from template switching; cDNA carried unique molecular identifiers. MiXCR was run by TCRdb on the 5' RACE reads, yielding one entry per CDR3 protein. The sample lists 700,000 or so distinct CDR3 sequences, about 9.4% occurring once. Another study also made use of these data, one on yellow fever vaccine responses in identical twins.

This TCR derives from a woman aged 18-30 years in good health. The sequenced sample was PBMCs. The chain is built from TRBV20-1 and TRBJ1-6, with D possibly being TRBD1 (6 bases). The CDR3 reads CSAKTGRRALHF. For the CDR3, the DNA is TGCAGTGCGAAGACAGGCCGTCGGGCCCTCCACTTT.